This T cell receptor beta chain came from a study of CXCR3-negative and CXCR3-positive naive CD8 T cells. CDR1 is MGHRA, CDR2 YSYEKL, per germline. The CDR3 has 15 residues. 5' RACE that incorporated UMI labels was used to prepare the TRB cDNA libraries. TCRdb processed the 5' RACE reads again and assigns one entry to each CDR3 protein, with no DNA. Its listing shows roughly 120,000 distinct CDR3 sequences. A remark on this clonotype: As yet, its antigen is unknown.

Broader study findings: Naive cells that were CXCR3-positive had more hydrophobic TRB CDR3s (compared with CXCR3-negative naive cells).

V usage is TRBV4-1 and J usage is TRBJ1-1; TCRdb returns TRBD1, unconfirmable since there is no DNA. This clonotype was obtained from a human donor in good health. Some clones in this sample may be carry-over from other donors' samples. Sequenced sample: naive CXCR3+ CD8+ T cells from blood. As to subset: CD45RO-CCR7+CD27+CD95- naive CD8+ T cells expressing CXCR3 (TNR3+). This chain's CDR3 is CASSQDPGVDTEAFF.